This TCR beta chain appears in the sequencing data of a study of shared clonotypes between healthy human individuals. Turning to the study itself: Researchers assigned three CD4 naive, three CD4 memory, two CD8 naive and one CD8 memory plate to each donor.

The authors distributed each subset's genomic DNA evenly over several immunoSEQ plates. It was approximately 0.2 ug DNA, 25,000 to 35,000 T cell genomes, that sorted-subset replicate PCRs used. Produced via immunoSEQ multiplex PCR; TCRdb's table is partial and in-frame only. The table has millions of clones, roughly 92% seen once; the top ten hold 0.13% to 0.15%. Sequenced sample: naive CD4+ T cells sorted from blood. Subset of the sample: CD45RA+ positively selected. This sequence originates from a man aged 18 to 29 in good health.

CDR3 protein: CASSPTLSVGANTIYF. CDR3 nucleotides: TGTGCCAGCAGTCCCACACTCTCGGTGGGGGCAAACACCATATATTTT. The chain employs TRBV28 and TRBJ1-3; D possibly corresponds to TRBD1 (6 bases). From germline, CDR1 is MDHEN and CDR2 SYDVKM. Trimming took 5 bases from V and 6 from J, leaving 20 bases between them. This CDR3 has 16 amino acids.